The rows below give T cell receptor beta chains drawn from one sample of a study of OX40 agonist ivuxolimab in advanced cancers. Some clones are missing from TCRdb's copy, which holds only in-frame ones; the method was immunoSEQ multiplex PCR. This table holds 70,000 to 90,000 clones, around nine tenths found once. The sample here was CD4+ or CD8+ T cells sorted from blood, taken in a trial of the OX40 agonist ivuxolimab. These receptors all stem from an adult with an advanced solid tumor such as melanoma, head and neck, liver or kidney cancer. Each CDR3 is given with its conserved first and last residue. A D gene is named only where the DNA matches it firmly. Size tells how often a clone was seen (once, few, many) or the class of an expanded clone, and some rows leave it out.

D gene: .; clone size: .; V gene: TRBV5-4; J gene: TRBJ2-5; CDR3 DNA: TGTGCCAGCAGCCGCAACGAAGGATTCCAAGAGACCCAGTACTTC; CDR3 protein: CASSRNEGFQETQYF
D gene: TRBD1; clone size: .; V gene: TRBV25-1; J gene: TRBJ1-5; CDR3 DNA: TGTGCCAGCAGTGAATCGGGACAGGGGGCGGGTCAGCCCCAGCATTTT; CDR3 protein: CASSESGQGAGQPQHF
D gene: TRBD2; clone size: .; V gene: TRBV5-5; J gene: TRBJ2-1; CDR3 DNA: TGTGCCAGCAGCTGGGGAGCGGGAGGGCCGAGTGAGCAGTTCTTC; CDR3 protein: CASSWGAGGPSEQFF
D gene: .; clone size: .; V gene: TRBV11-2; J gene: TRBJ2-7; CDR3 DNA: TGTGCCAGCAGCTTACGGCGGGCCGAGCAGTACTTC; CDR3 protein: CASSLRRAEQYF
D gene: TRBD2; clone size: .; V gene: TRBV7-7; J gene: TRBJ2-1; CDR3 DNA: TGTGCCAGCAGCTTAGCGCGGGGGAATGAGCAGTTCTTC; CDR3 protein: CASSLARGNEQFF
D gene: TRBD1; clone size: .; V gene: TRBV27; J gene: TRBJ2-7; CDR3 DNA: TGTGCCAGCAGTCTCCGGACAGGGGCATCCTACGAGCAGTACTTC; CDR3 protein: CASSLRTGASYEQYF
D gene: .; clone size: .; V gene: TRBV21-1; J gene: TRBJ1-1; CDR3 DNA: TGTGCCAGCAAATCGTCAGAGGGCCTAACAGGAGAGAACACTGAAGCTTTCTTT; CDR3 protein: CASKSSEGLTGENTEAFF
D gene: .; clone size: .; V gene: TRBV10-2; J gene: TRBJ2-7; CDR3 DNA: TGCGCCAGCGCCGGACAAGTCTACGAGCAGTACTTC; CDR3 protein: CASAGQVYEQYF
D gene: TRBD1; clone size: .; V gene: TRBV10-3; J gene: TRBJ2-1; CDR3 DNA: TGTGCCATCAGAATGGGACAGGGGGTTTCCTACAATGAGCAGTTCTTC; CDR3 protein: CAIRMGQGVSYNEQFF
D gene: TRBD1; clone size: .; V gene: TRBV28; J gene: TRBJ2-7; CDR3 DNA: TGTGCCAGCAGTCACCTCGAGACAGGGCACTACGAGCAGTACTTC; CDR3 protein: CASSHLETGHYEQYF
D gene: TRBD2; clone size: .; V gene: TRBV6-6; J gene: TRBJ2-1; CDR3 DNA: TGTGCCAGCAGCCCTAGCGGGAACTACAATGAGCAGTTCTTC; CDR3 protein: CASSPSGNYNEQFF
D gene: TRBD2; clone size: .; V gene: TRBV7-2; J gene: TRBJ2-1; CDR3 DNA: TGTGCCAGCAGCCCCGACGGGGGGTACAATGAGCAGTTCTTC; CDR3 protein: CASSPDGGYNEQFF
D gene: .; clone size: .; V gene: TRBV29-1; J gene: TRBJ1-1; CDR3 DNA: TGCAGCGTTGTTTCGGGGTCGGGGAGGAGCACTGAAGCTTTCTTT; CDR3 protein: CSVVSGSGRSTEAFF
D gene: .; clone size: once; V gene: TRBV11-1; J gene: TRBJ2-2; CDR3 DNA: TGTGCCAGCAGCTTTCCCCGGGACCGCGTGGACACCGGGGAGCTGTTTTTT; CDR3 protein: CASSFPRDRVDTGELFF